This T cell receptor beta chain was retrieved from a study of sequential checkpoint blockade in melanoma. Study details: Arm A got nivolumab then ipilimumab; arm B the reverse, 1:1.

TCRdb's table, derived via immunoSEQ multiplex PCR, lists solely in-frame clones and lacks some. The sample lists roughly 30,000 clones, about 83% seen once, with about 15% in the top ten. The CDR3 sequence is 15 residues long. Germline CDR1 is SEHNR and CDR2 is FQNEAQ (reference sequence). V lost 1 base and J lost 6; bases outside the gene matches: 7. Documented treatment: randomized to nivolumab then ipilimumab (arm A) or the reverse (arm B). From thawed PBMCs, live CD3+CD8+ cells negative for CD19 and CD56 were sorted. This clone showed up just once. The sequences come from CD8+ T cells sorted from blood (inferred from file names), collected from a patient given nivolumab and ipilimumab in sequence. The receptor comes from a human donor with melanoma. The rearrangement links TRBV7-9 to TRBJ1-2; 8 bases are a match to TRBD1. Here the CDR3 DNA reads TGTGCCAGCAGCTTAGGAGGTGGACAGGGTAATGGCTACACCTTC. Amino acids: CASSLGGGQGNGYTF.